Listed below are T cell receptor beta chains from one sample, sequenced in a study of blood T cell repertoires in COVID-19. Here immunoSEQ multiplex PCR was the method, and the copy in TCRdb shows in-frame clones only, minus some. The table lists 150,000 to 200,000 clones, 65% to 85% of them singletons. Source material: PBMCs or T cells enriched from blood (not recorded which). These receptors were taken from a woman in her fifties or sixties in a cohort exposed to, infected with or recovered from COVID-19 (not recorded which). Both conserved end residues are trimmed from each CDR3. Some rows mark clone size as missing; the rest say once, few, many or name a class of expanded clone.

clone_size | v_call | cdr3_aa
- | TRBV27 | ASSSQGGVQPQH
once | TRBV28 | ASSFMGGGGNTIY
- | TRBV11-2 | ASSLDLGGIYGYT
- | TRBV7-9 | ASRRDSSYEQY
- | TRBV5-1 | ASSLVTSGGVKQF
- | TRBV9 | ASSFRTNSYNEQF
few | TRBV5-4 | ASSLKLAGGRDEQF
few | TRBV29-1 | SVTDSWNTGELF
- | TRBV6-1 | ASSEVAGQPQH
- | TRBV6-5 | ASSMDSSSGNTIY
- | TRBV6-2/TRBV6-3 | ASSSGNQPQH
once | TRBV19 | ASTNYRGGVNSPLH
- | TRBV21-1 | ASSNRKHVRVSDTQY
- | TRBV29-1 | SVVHAGNEQF
once | TRBV7-2 | ASSPRGHGTNTGELF
few | TRBV18 | ASSPPGTGSYEQY
- | TRBV28 | ASSLMALAVGELF
- | TRBV19 | ASSPRARGAGNTIY
- | TRBV7-6 | ASSQGTNPYEQY
- | TRBV9 | ASSTGTAKLRNTIY
- | TRBV7-9 | ASSPGGYGYT
- | TRBV7-9 | ASTQQVLGTDTQY
- | TRBV4-1 | ASSQEDRGIAGGHEQY
few | TRBV10-3 | AINARRGDEQY
- | TRBV11-3 | ASSLDGSYEQY
- | TRBV7-9 | ASSLGQRRYTDTQY
- | TRBV6-5 | ASSFGQGAGTEAF
few | TRBV6-5 | ASRLMVYNSPLH
- | TRBV5-5 | ASSKDRGTNEKLF
- | TRBV15 | ATSRDSQGSYGYT
- | TRBV11-3 | ASSLQGGIQY
- | TRBV4-1 | ASSQDWDRGTEAF
- | TRBV28 | ASRPQASTEAF
- | TRBV2 | ASSLWEGFDGYT
- | TRBV11-2 | ASNGPLPTEETQY
- | TRBV5-4 | ASSLGGGADEKLF
once | TRBV4-1 | ASTRRGVWGTDTQY
- | TRBV28 | ASRNPGGPNQPQH
- | TRBV9 | ASSVGVREKLF
- | TRBV3-1/TRBV3-2 | ASSQGAGAVDEQY
- | TRBV5-1 | ASGQGVAETQY
- | TRBV2 | ASNFSGANNEQF
- | TRBV5-4 | ASSSGGLAGGLNTGELF
few | TRBV5-4 | ASSLFGSENQPQH
few | TRBV7-2 | ASSLVTSGGRQF
- | TRBV3-1/TRBV3-2 | ASSQDSGQGAGETQY
few | TRBV28 | ATTGKWSSEQY
few | TRBV28 | ASSPGVRNEKLF
- | TRBV30 | AWGGNRERLTYGYT
- | TRBV19 | ASSIGQGGRSNEKLF
- | TRBV11-2 | ASSLDSGSNTGELF